Listed below are T cell receptor beta chains from one sample, sequenced in a study of post-analysis software for immune sequencing data. TCRdb re-derived calls from the PCR reads in MiXCR, one entry per CDR3 protein. Seen here are 650,000 to 900,000 distinct CDR3 sequences, under 60% observed once, and the top ten hold roughly 5.2%. Sequencing was performed on blood. Receptors originate from a girl between 10 and 17 years old with multiple sclerosis. Both conserved end residues are part of each CDR3. D genes are given only for firm matches. Clone size is stated in some rows and not others, as once, few, many or a class when expanded.

abundance	d_gene	v_gene	j_gene	CDR3aa	CDR3nt
few	TRBD2	TRBV20-1	TRBJ2-1	CSASPLRLAGGYNEQFF	TGCAGTGCTAGTCCCCTAAGACTAGCGGGCGGCTACAATGAGCAGTTCTTC
few	TRBD1	TRBV10-3	TRBJ2-3	CASQPQGAGTDTQYF	TGTGCCTCACAGCCGCAGGGGGCGGGCACAGATACGCAGTATTTT
-	-	TRBV29-1	TRBJ1-4	CSVEPRAPNEKLFF	TGCAGCGTTGAACCCCGGGCCCCTAATGAAAAACTGTTTTTT
few	-	TRBV29-1	TRBJ2-3	CSGDWGESTDTQYF	TGCAGCGGGGATTGGGGGGAGAGCACAGATACGCAGTATTTT
-	-	TRBV7-2	TRBJ2-7	CASSFLRGAYEQYF	TGTGCCAGCAGCTTTCTCCGGGGTGCCTACGAGCAGTACTTC
-	TRBD1	TRBV12-3/TRBV12-4	TRBJ2-7	CASSFDRGRPEQYF	TGTGCCAGCAGTTTTGACAGGGGGCGCCCCGAGCAGTACTTC
-	-	TRBV12-3/TRBV12-4	TRBJ2-4	CASSLRLGASPLGENIQYF	TGTGCCAGCAGTTTACGACTGGGGGCCTCCCCATTAGGAGAAAACATTCAGTACTTC
-	-	TRBV9	TRBJ2-1	CASSGTDRNSYNEQFF	TGTGCCAGCAGCGGAACAGACAGAAACTCCTACAATGAGCAGTTCTTC
-	-	TRBV6-1	TRBJ1-1	CASYPLGANTEAFF	TGTGCCAGCTATCCCCTCGGGGCGAACACTGAAGCTTTCTTT
-	-	TRBV7-9	TRBJ2-7	CASSPPLEGSYEQYF	TGTGCCAGCAGCCCCCCCTTAGAAGGATCCTACGAGCAGTACTTC
-	-	TRBV29-1	TRBJ2-1	CSVESVSYNEQFF	TGCAGCGTTGAAAGTGTGAGCTACAATGAGCAGTTCTTC
-	TRBD2	TRBV7-3	TRBJ2-5	CASSSGTSGMQYF	TGTGCCAGCAGCTCCGGGACTAGCGGCATGCAGTACTTC
-	TRBD2	TRBV5-6	TRBJ2-4	CASSITGRLIGQYF	TGTGCCAGCAGCATAACCGGGAGGCTGATCGGGCAGTACTTC
-	-	TRBV27	TRBJ2-1	CASRSVGFETQFF	TGTGCCAGCAGATCTGTCGGGTTCGAGACCCAGTTCTTC
-	-	TRBV20-1	TRBJ2-3	CSARVPAARMGDTQYF	TGCAGTGCTAGAGTTCCAGCGGCCCGGATGGGAGATACGCAGTATTTT